Here is one T cell receptor beta chain with its context. It has no known antigen specificity. Base qualities were left out, and no much larger clone turns up one base away. These data originate in a study of T cells in tumors and immune-related adverse events listed by TCRdb under 2021. What the treatment or condition label conveys for this sample: nivolumab (PD-1 blockade) given before sampling. The DNeasy Blood and Tissue Kit was used to extract DNA from formalin-fixed paraffin-embedded specimens. The TCR beta locus was amplified and sequenced with the immunoSEQ assay, yielding bulk TCR Vbeta CDR3 data. The authors processed their data as follows. Non-productive CDR3s, sequences shorter than 7 amino acids, and those not starting with C or ending with F/W were excluded. Only specimens with at least 1000 reads were analysed, and clonotypes were defined at the amino acid level. Clonality was calculated as 1 minus Pielou's evenness. To equalize library sizes, abundance-weighted random subsampling with replacement was performed 100 times so that 95% confidence intervals could be reported. Repertoire overlap was quantified using the Morisita overlap index, and the top 40 clones per specimen were examined for overlap with the irAE. Not all clones reach the TCRdb copy of this immuneACCESS table, which keeps in-frame sequences only. Checked studies attribute under half of the gap to unresolved V genes and leave the rest unexplained. The D gene and trimming were derived from the DNA, and the V and J assignments and clone size from that table. Here the sample has tens of thousands of clones; 85% to 95% occur a single time. 1.1% to 1.5% of the sample goes to the ten largest clones.

A distance of 16 bases separates the germline ends of V and J, which lose 1 base and 3 bases respectively. The CDR3 starts with the cysteine, ends with the phenylalanine, and has 16 residues. The sequence is cut down to CDR3 DNA, 48 bases in frame from base 1. The germline V gene (reference sequence) specifies LNHNV as CDR1 and YYDKDF as CDR2. The source of this sequence is a female donor with metastatic renal cell carcinoma. This specimen was lymph node tissue, taken from a patient treated with anti-PD-1 therapy. The rearrangement combines TRBV15 with TRBJ2-7; possibly the D gene is TRBD1, per 5 matching bases. The bases read TGTGCCACCAGCAGAGGCCGGGTTCAGGGATACTACGAGCAGTACTTC. The encoded protein is CATSRGRVQGYYEQYF.